This is a list of T cell receptor beta chains from one sample in a study of CD8 T cells in ankylosing spondylitis. TCRdb independently ran MiXCR on the 5' RACE reads; one entry per CDR3 protein. The sample gives some 250,000 distinct CDR3 sequences, 8% to 9.5% of which show up once; around 6.8% is in the top ten. Sequencing input: blood, either unsorted or a sorted T cell fraction (not recorded which). These receptors were taken from a male donor with ankylosing spondylitis or in good health (not recorded which). Both conserved end residues are part of each CDR3. The order of the fields is J gene, clone size, V gene, CDR3 protein. Rows may omit the clone size; those that give it use once, few, many or a size class.

J: TRBJ1-2
size: many
V: TRBV6-5
CDR3: CASSYVDRNYGYTF

J: TRBJ1-5
size: NA
V: TRBV20-1
CDR3: CSAREGIHQPQHF

J: TRBJ1-5
size: NA
V: TRBV29-1
CDR3: CSVGEGWQPQHF

J: TRBJ2-6
size: NA
V: TRBV12-3/TRBV12-4
CDR3: CASTLGTGALLVGANVLTF

J: TRBJ2-1
size: many
V: TRBV7-9
CDR3: CASSISRYNEQFF

J: TRBJ2-1
size: many
V: TRBV14
CDR3: CASSQDRHNEQFF

J: TRBJ2-5
size: many
V: TRBV29-1
CDR3: CSVSGGRGETQYF

J: TRBJ2-2
size: NA
V: TRBV19
CDR3: CATRSGLANTGELFF

J: TRBJ1-2
size: many
V: TRBV29-1
CDR3: CSALRNRGGYTF

J: TRBJ1-1
size: many
V: TRBV7-9
CDR3: CASRTKNTEAFF

J: TRBJ1-5
size: many
V: TRBV28
CDR3: CASSRQGGLSNQPQHF

J: TRBJ1-1
size: many
V: TRBV3-1
CDR3: CASSPRQGPLNTEAFF

J: TRBJ2-1
size: many
V: TRBV11-3
CDR3: CASSLSPMNEQFF

J: TRBJ2-7
size: many
V: TRBV7-2
CDR3: CASSLEGGGSYEQYF

J: TRBJ1-1
size: few
V: TRBV7-2
CDR3: CASSSIRADTEAFF

J: TRBJ1-1
size: many
V: TRBV3-1
CDR3: CASRLGTEAFF